This is a list of T cell receptor beta chains from one sample in a study of monozygotic twins with inflammatory bowel disease. TCRdb derives one entry per CDR3 protein from the 5' RACE reads, leaving out DNA. This sample lists about 210,000 distinct CDR3 sequences; its ten largest clones have approximately 1.5%. Sequencing input: blood. The receptor source for this set is a human donor with ulcerative colitis or Crohn's disease, or a healthy co-twin of an affected twin (not recorded which). The CDR3 runs from the conserved cysteine through the conserved F or W.

j_gene: TRBJ2-4; v_gene: TRBV10-3; CDR3aa: CAISESLENIQYF
j_gene: TRBJ2-7; v_gene: TRBV7-2; CDR3aa: CASSLGGTLGFEQYF
j_gene: TRBJ2-3; v_gene: TRBV25-1; CDR3aa: CASGQGSTDTQYF
j_gene: TRBJ2-7; v_gene: TRBV7-9; CDR3aa: CASSLAGGGYEQYF
j_gene: TRBJ1-2; v_gene: TRBV11-2; CDR3aa: CASSPRTGGISIQGYTF
j_gene: TRBJ1-2; v_gene: TRBV7-2; CDR3aa: CASSLDRTENYGYTF
j_gene: TRBJ2-4; v_gene: TRBV7-2; CDR3aa: CASKGVVSQNIQYF
j_gene: TRBJ1-2; v_gene: TRBV6-6; CDR3aa: CASSSGTANYGYTF
j_gene: TRBJ2-1; v_gene: TRBV5-1; CDR3aa: CASSSGAQDEQFF
j_gene: TRBJ1-5; v_gene: TRBV19; CDR3aa: CASSRHLNQPQHF
j_gene: TRBJ2-3; v_gene: TRBV7-9; CDR3aa: CASSRGGGSDTQYF
j_gene: TRBJ2-2; v_gene: TRBV5-1; CDR3aa: CASSLTPSGTGELFF
j_gene: TRBJ2-6; v_gene: TRBV12-3/TRBV12-4; CDR3aa: CASSPGPDGANVLTF
j_gene: TRBJ2-7; v_gene: TRBV6-2/TRBV6-3; CDR3aa: CASRNPPDRGRRGEQYF
j_gene: TRBJ1-6; v_gene: TRBV20-1; CDR3aa: CSAWGQSYNSPLHF
j_gene: TRBJ2-1; v_gene: TRBV11-2; CDR3aa: CASSTQGVWNEQFF
j_gene: TRBJ1-1; v_gene: TRBV3-1; CDR3aa: CASASRVGTEAFF
j_gene: TRBJ2-7; v_gene: TRBV7-9; CDR3aa: CASSPRTGSQDEQYF
j_gene: TRBJ2-7; v_gene: TRBV20-1; CDR3aa: CSVDLHQVNEQYF
j_gene: TRBJ2-1; v_gene: TRBV15; CDR3aa: CATSDLPGGHNEQFF
j_gene: TRBJ1-1; v_gene: TRBV10-2; CDR3aa: CASSGQKNTEAFF
j_gene: TRBJ2-7; v_gene: TRBV27; CDR3aa: CASSLRSDGYEQYF
j_gene: TRBJ1-5; v_gene: TRBV5-6; CDR3aa: CASSLARDPFSNQPQHF
j_gene: TRBJ2-3; v_gene: TRBV4-1; CDR3aa: CASRQGTSGLITDTQYF
j_gene: TRBJ1-5; v_gene: TRBV7-2; CDR3aa: CATRADSNQPQHF
j_gene: TRBJ2-1; v_gene: TRBV20-1; CDR3aa: CSARDPQGQKQFF
j_gene: TRBJ2-7; v_gene: TRBV5-1; CDR3aa: CASSLGGEREQYF
j_gene: TRBJ1-5; v_gene: TRBV20-1; CDR3aa: CSANRQGIMEQPQHF
j_gene: TRBJ2-2; v_gene: TRBV11-2; CDR3aa: CASSRPGQGYGELFF
j_gene: TRBJ2-7; v_gene: TRBV3-1; CDR3aa: CASSQELGTYEQYF
j_gene: TRBJ1-5; v_gene: TRBV10-3; CDR3aa: CAISLGGVSSNQPQHF
j_gene: TRBJ2-5; v_gene: TRBV2; CDR3aa: CASSERGTQYF
j_gene: TRBJ1-6; v_gene: TRBV20-1; CDR3aa: CSARDYAGHSDSPLHF
j_gene: TRBJ1-3; v_gene: TRBV12-3/TRBV12-4; CDR3aa: CASSLEVLYSGNTIYF
j_gene: TRBJ1-4; v_gene: TRBV7-2; CDR3aa: CASSFLAGHNEKLFF
j_gene: TRBJ2-1; v_gene: TRBV7-3; CDR3aa: CASSLSNPGLAGGYNEQFF
j_gene: TRBJ2-1; v_gene: TRBV12-3/TRBV12-4; CDR3aa: CASSLSRYNEQFF
j_gene: TRBJ1-2; v_gene: TRBV6-5; CDR3aa: CASSYSRPDNYGYTF
j_gene: TRBJ2-3; v_gene: TRBV5-1; CDR3aa: CASSYGTSGGSTDTQYF
j_gene: TRBJ1-1; v_gene: TRBV4-1; CDR3aa: CASSQDLDGPNTEAFF
j_gene: TRBJ1-5; v_gene: TRBV6-5; CDR3aa: CASIRQGGNQPQHF
j_gene: TRBJ2-1; v_gene: TRBV5-1; CDR3aa: CASSETGGVDEQFF
j_gene: TRBJ1-2; v_gene: TRBV5-6; CDR3aa: CASSGFFGYTF
j_gene: TRBJ1-1; v_gene: TRBV12-3/TRBV12-4; CDR3aa: CASSPLQSEAFF
j_gene: TRBJ2-2; v_gene: TRBV5-6; CDR3aa: CASSLGGGRSGELFF
j_gene: TRBJ1-1; v_gene: TRBV7-9; CDR3aa: CATSTAGHTEAFF
j_gene: TRBJ2-1; v_gene: TRBV7-9; CDR3aa: CASSIYNEQFF
j_gene: TRBJ1-3; v_gene: TRBV3-1; CDR3aa: CASSWGTDSGNTIYF
j_gene: TRBJ1-2; v_gene: TRBV27; CDR3aa: CASSLKGQGPYGYTF
j_gene: TRBJ2-5; v_gene: TRBV7-9; CDR3aa: CASSLGKEETQYF
j_gene: TRBJ2-1; v_gene: TRBV5-1; CDR3aa: CASSLLEPYQNEQFF